Described below is a single TCR beta chain sequence and its context. The antigen remains unidentified. The method was immunoSEQ multiplex PCR; TCRdb's version includes in-frame clones alone and lacks a portion of them. The top ten clones hold approximately 16% of a sample with 25,000 to 30,000 clones, roughly 84% of them seen once. The sample is drawn from a study of OX40 agonist ivuxolimab in advanced cancers. Broader study findings: The authors also found low normalized T-cell clonal expansion in some nonresponders.

Trimming removed 6 bases from V and 1 base from J; junction bases left unmatched: 7. Germline V gene data show CDR1 as SGDLS and CDR2 as YYNGEE. The CDR3 extends over 15 amino acids. Autoimmune disease history or systemic immunosuppression led to patients being barred. Sequencing used CD4+ or CD8+ T cells sorted from blood, obtained in a trial of the OX40 agonist ivuxolimab. This TCR was recovered from an adult with an advanced solid tumor such as melanoma, head and neck, liver or kidney cancer. J is TRBJ2-3 and V is TRBV9; the match to TRBD2 covers 8 bases. The CDR3 sequence is CASTNGREGTDTQYF. In nucleotides, the CDR3 is TGTGCCAGCACTAACGGGAGGGAGGGCACAGATACGCAGTATTTT.